These T cell receptor beta chains were read from a single sample in a study of T cells in Graves' hyperthyroidism and ophthalmopathy. TCRdb analysed the multiplex PCR reads with MiXCR anew, one entry per CDR3 protein. The data show over 200,000 distinct CDR3 sequences, 15% to 20% seen once. Sequenced: blood. Every receptor here comes from a man in his forties with Graves' hyperthyroidism. CDR3s include the opening cysteine and the closing phenylalanine or tryptophan. The order of the fields is CDR3 length, clone size, D gene, V gene, J gene, CDR3 protein, CDR3 DNA. The D gene is left open where the match is weak. The listing skips clone size in some rows; elsewhere it reads once, few, many or a size class.

cdr3_length: 13
clone_size: .
d_call: .
v_call: TRBV7-8
j_call: TRBJ2-1
cdr3_aa: CASKDEPTNEQFF
cdr3_nt: TGTGCCAGCAAGGACGAGCCGACCAATGAGCAGTTCTTC

cdr3_length: 15
clone_size: .
d_call: .
v_call: TRBV7-2
j_call: TRBJ1-5
cdr3_aa: CASSLAWDGWQPQHF
cdr3_nt: TGTGCCAGCAGCTTAGCGTGGGACGGATGGCAGCCCCAGCATTTT

cdr3_length: 13
clone_size: .
d_call: .
v_call: TRBV9
j_call: TRBJ2-7
cdr3_aa: CASSLLSGYEQYF
cdr3_nt: TGTGCCAGCAGCTTACTTAGCGGTTACGAGCAGTACTTC

cdr3_length: 15
clone_size: .
d_call: TRBD1
v_call: TRBV3-1
j_call: TRBJ1-2
cdr3_aa: CASSPGTGAAYGYTF
cdr3_nt: TGTGCCAGCAGCCCCGGGACAGGGGCTGCCTATGGCTACACCTTC

cdr3_length: 14
clone_size: many
d_call: .
v_call: TRBV11-2
j_call: TRBJ2-7
cdr3_aa: CASSSPPWRVEQYF
cdr3_nt: TGTGCCAGCAGCTCCCCCCCCTGGAGGGTCGAGCAGTACTTC

cdr3_length: 15
clone_size: few
d_call: .
v_call: TRBV20-1
j_call: TRBJ2-1
cdr3_aa: CSARAGGGPYNEQSF
cdr3_nt: TGCAGTGCTAGGGCAGGGGGGGGGCCGTACAATGAGCAGTCCTTC

cdr3_length: 13
clone_size: many
d_call: TRBD1
v_call: TRBV4-3
j_call: TRBJ1-1
cdr3_aa: CASSLQGPTEAFF
cdr3_nt: TGCGCCAGCAGCCTACAGGGGCCCACTGAAGCTTTCTTT

cdr3_length: 14
clone_size: many
d_call: TRBD1
v_call: TRBV2
j_call: TRBJ1-5
cdr3_aa: CASSAGTDYQPQHF
cdr3_nt: TGTGCCAGCAGTGCCGGGACAGATTATCAGCCCCAGCATTTT

cdr3_length: 13
clone_size: .
d_call: TRBD1
v_call: TRBV28
j_call: TRBJ1-4
cdr3_aa: CASSDRVTEKLFF
cdr3_nt: TGTGCCAGCAGTGACAGGGTAACTGAAAAACTGTTTTTT

cdr3_length: 12
clone_size: .
d_call: TRBD1
v_call: TRBV2
j_call: TRBJ2-3
cdr3_aa: CASRDREDTQYF
cdr3_nt: TGTGCCAGCCGGGACAGGGAAGATACGCAGTATTTT

cdr3_length: 18
clone_size: few
d_call: .
v_call: TRBV6-1
j_call: TRBJ1-6
cdr3_aa: CASSDRGRRFTYNSPLHF
cdr3_nt: TGTGCCAGCAGTGACAGGGGTCGAAGGTTCACTTATAATTCACCCCTCCACTTT

cdr3_length: 13
clone_size: many
d_call: .
v_call: TRBV12-3/TRBV12-4
j_call: TRBJ1-4
cdr3_aa: CASSFRGDEKLFF
cdr3_nt: TGTGCCAGCAGTTTTAGAGGGGATGAAAAACTGTTTTTT

cdr3_length: 14
clone_size: many
d_call: .
v_call: TRBV5-1
j_call: TRBJ1-2
cdr3_aa: CASSSTGFAYGYTF
cdr3_nt: TGCGCCAGCAGCTCGACAGGTTTTGCCTATGGCTACACCTTC

cdr3_length: 12
clone_size: many
d_call: .
v_call: TRBV3-1
j_call: TRBJ1-1
cdr3_aa: CASSQTSGWAFF
cdr3_nt: TGTGCCAGCAGCCAGACCAGTGGTTGGGCTTTCTTT

cdr3_length: 20
clone_size: .
d_call: .
v_call: TRBV7-9
j_call: TRBJ2-7
cdr3_aa: CASSKTGPTPTGERPYEQYF
cdr3_nt: TGTGCCAGCAGCAAGACAGGACCCACGCCCACCGGGGAGCGGCCCTACGAGCAGTACTTC

cdr3_length: 16
clone_size: .
d_call: TRBD2
v_call: TRBV5-8
j_call: TRBJ2-3
cdr3_aa: CASSLLAGGGTDTQYF
cdr3_nt: TGTGCCAGCAGCTTACTAGCGGGGGGGGGAACAGATACGCAGTATTTT

cdr3_length: 16
clone_size: many
d_call: .
v_call: TRBV7-8
j_call: TRBJ2-2
cdr3_aa: CASSLSRHPGAGELFF
cdr3_nt: TGTGCCAGCAGCTTATCTAGGCATCCAGGGGCCGGGGAGCTGTTTTTT

cdr3_length: 16
clone_size: .
d_call: TRBD2
v_call: TRBV4-3
j_call: TRBJ2-2
cdr3_aa: CASSQDLAGGIGELFF
cdr3_nt: TGCGCCAGCAGCCAAGACCTAGCGGGGGGGATCGGGGAGCTGTTTTTT

cdr3_length: 15
clone_size: many
d_call: TRBD2
v_call: TRBV11-2
j_call: TRBJ2-7
cdr3_aa: CASRPGLAGLGEQYF
cdr3_nt: TGTGCCAGCCGACCAGGACTAGCGGGGTTAGGGGAGCAGTACTTC

cdr3_length: 13
clone_size: many
d_call: .
v_call: TRBV20-1
j_call: TRBJ2-1
cdr3_aa: CSAGDLEDAEQFF
cdr3_nt: TGCAGTGCTGGGGACTTGGAGGATGCCGAGCAGTTCTTC

cdr3_length: 15
clone_size: many
d_call: TRBD1
v_call: TRBV20-1
j_call: TRBJ2-5
cdr3_aa: CSARDWDRTKETQYF
cdr3_nt: TGCAGTGCTAGAGATTGGGACAGGACCAAAGAGACCCAGTACTTC